A few counts support the clone carrying this T cell receptor beta chain. The CDR3 spans 13 residues. V was shortened by 6 bases and J by 3 bases, with 12 bases between the two germline ends. Per germline, CDR1 LNHDA and CDR2 SQIVND (reference sequence). Participants reported their clinical history, and cohort assignment relied on those reports. The data were obtained in a study of blood T cell repertoires in COVID-19. On the study more broadly: Sites in the United States, Italy and Spain provided acute and convalescent COVID-19 samples.

Original data processing: The assay estimated nucleated cells by amplifying reference gene primers. This table comes from immunoSEQ multiplex PCR, and its TCRdb copy is limited to in-frame clones, with some not included. Clone size and V and J calls were adopted from that table, with D and trimming inferred from the DNA. Here the sample spans about 140,000 clones, about 79% being singletons. The receptor comes from a woman aged 50 to 60 who had recovered from COVID-19. Source material: PBMCs or T cells enriched from blood (not recorded which). The gene calls are TRBV19 and TRBJ2-7, with D unclear. CDR3 coding DNA: TGTGCCAGTAGCCCCGAGATCATCTACGAGCAGTACTTC. It specifies CASSPEIIYEQYF.